This T cell receptor (beta chain) was captured in a study of shared clonotypes between healthy human individuals. Execution of the assay was at deep level. TCRdb keeps only in-frame clones here, not all; method: immunoSEQ multiplex PCR. This sample carries approximately 2.5 million clones, more than 90% of them seen once, and the ten largest clones take around 0.14%. The CD4+ fraction was divided into a CD45RA+ naive subset and a CD45RA-negative memory subset. With V trimmed by 6 bases and J by 1 base, 7 bases remained unmatched. The length of the CDR3 is 16 residues. The germline V gene has CDR1 SEHNR and CDR2 FQNEAQ (reference sequence).

The sequence came from a man younger than 35 in good health. The sequenced sample consisted of naive CD4+ T cells sorted from blood. This sample's subset: CD45RA+ positively selected. The chain joins TRBV7-9 to TRBJ2-3; TRBD2 matches 10 bases. CDR3 sequence (DNA): TGTGCCAGCAGTCCCGGGACTAGCGAACGCACAGATACGCAGTATTTT. It translates to CASSPGTSERTDTQYF.